Listed here is a single T cell receptor beta chain. This sample is part of a study of human T cells and chemical hapten exposure. Study at large: Throughout a study of 20 to 25 weeks, patients underwent weekly scalp administration of diphenylcyclopropenone doses.

Time point denoted: patch test 3, about 24 weeks after DPC sensitization. Stated treatment: therapeutic diphenylcyclopropenone sensitization with weekly scalp DPC. TCRdb recomputed calls from the RACE reads with MiXCR, one row per CDR3 protein. The sample lists 90,000 to 140,000 distinct CDR3 sequences, approximately 36% occurring once. This CDR3 region has 18 residues. The ends lost 5 bases at V and 2 bases at J; junction bases unmatched: 9. Looked up from germline, CDR1 is MNHNS and CDR2 is SASEGT. Sequencing used whole blood, obtained in connection with sensitization to the hapten diphenylcyclopropenone (DPC). This sequence originates from a man between 40 and 49 years old with alopecia areata. Some clones in this sample may be carry-over from other donors' samples. The chain links TRBV6-1 to TRBJ2-1, with 13 bases identical to TRBD2. The CDR3 nucleotides read TGTGCCAGCAGTCTGGGACTAGCGGGACCGGTGGCCTACAATGAGCAGTTCTTC. Translating gives CASSLGLAGPVAYNEQFF.